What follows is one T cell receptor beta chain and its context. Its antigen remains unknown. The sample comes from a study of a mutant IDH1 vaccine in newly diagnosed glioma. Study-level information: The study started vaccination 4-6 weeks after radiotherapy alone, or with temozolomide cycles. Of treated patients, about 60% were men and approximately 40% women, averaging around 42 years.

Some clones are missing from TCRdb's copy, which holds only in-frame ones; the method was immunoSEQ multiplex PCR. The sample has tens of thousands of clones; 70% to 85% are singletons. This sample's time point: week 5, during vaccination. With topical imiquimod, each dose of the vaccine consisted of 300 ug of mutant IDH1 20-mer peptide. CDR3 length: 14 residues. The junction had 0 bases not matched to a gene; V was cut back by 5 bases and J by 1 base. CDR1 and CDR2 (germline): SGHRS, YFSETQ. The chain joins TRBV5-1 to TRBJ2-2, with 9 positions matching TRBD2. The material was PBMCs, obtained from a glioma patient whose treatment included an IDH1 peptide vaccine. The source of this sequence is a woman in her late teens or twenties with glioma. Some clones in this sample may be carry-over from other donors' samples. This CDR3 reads CASRTSGNTGELFF. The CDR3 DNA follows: TGCGCCAGCAGGACTAGCGGGAACACCGGGGAGCTGTTTTTT.